This TCR beta chain came from a study of blood T cell repertoires in COVID-19. Study summary: Acute and convalescent COVID-19 samples came from the United States, Italy and Spain.

Original methodology: Amplifying reference gene primers gave estimates of nucleated cell counts. Sequencing was performed with immunoSEQ multiplex PCR; in TCRdb, only in-frame clones are kept and a portion is missing. V, J and clone size derive from that table, while D and trimming were established from the DNA sequence. Here the sample spans approximately 360,000 clones, roughly nine tenths being singletons. V trimming: 5 bases; J trimming: 3 bases; junction bases outside the gene matches: 9. The CDR3 has 15 amino acids. Germline V CDR1 and CDR2: SNHLY, FYNNEI. This rearrangement joins TRBV2 to TRBJ2-7; the match to TRBD2 covers 8 bases. The TCR sequence derives from a man aged 35 to 55 with acute or convalescent COVID-19. Material for sequencing was peripheral blood. CDR3 in DNA: TGTGCCAGCAGTTCCAGGGGACTAGAAGGCTACGAGCAGTACTTC. This codes for CASSSRGLEGYEQYF. The full variable domain, with the rest looked up from reference TRBV2 and TRBJ2-7, is EPEVTQTPSHQVTQMGQEVILRCVPISNHLYFYWYRQILGQKVEFLVSFYNNEISEKSEIFDDQFSVERPDGSNFTLKIRSTKLEDSAMYFCASSSRGLEGYEQYFGPGTRLTVT.